This T cell receptor beta chain was sequenced in a study of T-cell reconstitution after alpha-beta-depleted transplantation in children. A TCRbeta library incorporating unique molecular identifiers was prepared. One entry per CDR3 protein results from TCRdb running MiXCR on the PCR reads. The repertoire includes approximately 590,000 distinct CDR3 sequences, about 10% of them detected once, and around 4% sits in the top ten. In its sample, this clonotype was seen a few times. After removal of 1 base from V and 5 bases from J, the junction contained 5 bases not matched to a gene. The CDR3 covers 15 residues. In germline, CDR1 is SGHRS, CDR2 YFSETQ.

Sequenced material: PBMCs from the stem cell graft donor, taken from the stem cell graft. The receptor comes from a human donor who donated a stem cell graft to a child with acute myeloid leukemia. The genes are TRBV5-1 and TRBJ2-5, with 10 bases lining up with TRBD2. CDR3 sequence (DNA): TGCGCCAGCAGCTTGACTAGCGGGGACGGGGAGACCCAGTACTTC. It encodes CASSLTSGDGETQYF.